The 3 T cell receptor beta chains below all came from one sample that was sequenced in a study of blood T cell repertoires in COVID-19. This table comes from immunoSEQ multiplex PCR, and its TCRdb copy is limited to in-frame clones, with some not included. The sample carries 250,000 to 350,000 clones, around nine tenths recorded once. The sequenced material came from peripheral blood. These receptors all stem from a woman aged 60-75 years with acute or convalescent COVID-19.

The chain carries TRBV27 and TRBJ2-1; D may be TRBD2 (5 bases). This CDR3 is 16 amino acids long. Germline assignment: CDR1 MNHEY and CDR2 SMNVEV (reference sequence). Trimming removed 4 bases at V and 0 bases at J, with 13 bases between. The CDR3 sequence is CASSSPARVSYNEQFF. CDR3 coding DNA: TGTGCCAGCAGTTCCCCTGCGAGGGTCTCCTACAATGAGCAGTTCTTC.

The chain combines TRBV5-4 with TRBJ1-5; 8 bases map to TRBD1. V trimming: 0 bases; J trimming: 6 bases; junction bases outside the gene matches: 5. The germline V gene encodes CDR1 SGHNT and CDR2 YYREEE (reference sequence). The CDR3 is 15 amino acids. The CDR3 bases are TGTGCCAGCAGCTTGGCAGGGGGCCGGGGTCAGCCCCAGCATTTT. This codes for CASSLAGGRGQPQHF.

The chain joins TRBV18 to TRBJ2-1; 11 bases fit TRBD2. Germline CDR1 reads KGHSH; CDR2 reads LQKENI. V shed 3 bases, J shed 0 bases, and the junction held 4 bases outside the gene matches. This CDR3 contains 17 residues. The CDR3 sequence is CASSPFSGGASYNEQFF. The CDR3, as DNA: TGTGCCAGCTCACCCTTTAGCGGGGGGGCCTCCTACAATGAGCAGTTCTTC.